The clone carrying this TCR beta chain was seen a few times. These data are taken from a study of T-cell reconstitution after alpha-beta-depleted transplantation in children. Germline CDR1 reads KGHSH; CDR2 reads LQKENI. V was clipped by 3 bases and J by 8 bases, with 10 bases between them. The CDR3 contains 12 residues. This sample's TCRbeta library carried unique molecular identifier barcodes. TCRdb fed the PCR reads into MiXCR, producing one record per CDR3 protein. Found here are some 200,000 distinct CDR3 sequences, approximately 9% of them singletons; the top ten hold about 6%. The sequence came from a human donor who donated a stem cell graft to a child with acute lymphoblastic leukemia. Source: PBMCs from the stem cell graft donor, taken from the stem cell graft. This chain links TRBV18 with TRBJ1-2; no definite D call. CDR3 coding DNA: TGTGCCAGCTCACCTTTGGAGGGCGGCTACACCTTC. This codes for CASSPLEGGYTF.